This TCR beta chain emerged from a study of T cells in Graves' hyperthyroidism and ophthalmopathy. Study-wide findings and caveats: Blood also held most thyroid clonotypes expanded beyond 0.001.

For Graves' hyperthyroidism to be stable, ophthalmopathy could not progress within 18 months. Newly diagnosed hyperthyroidism patients aged 18 to 65 years had disease lasting under 2 months. On this clonotype itself: Its antigen is unknown. One base away lies a much larger clone, so this may be a sequencing read error.

TCR beta CDR3 regions were amplified from RNA transcripts. Carried out on the TCR CDR3, a first-round RT-PCR used the HTBI primer set. TCRdb reprocessed the multiplex PCR reads with MiXCR, giving one entry per CDR3 protein. This table has hundreds of thousands of distinct CDR3 sequences, approximately 14% appearing once. This CDR3 is 15 amino acids long. The J segment lost 9 bases and the V segment lost 2 bases, leaving 4 bases of the junction unmatched. The source is a woman between 18 and 30 years old with Graves' hyperthyroidism. Sequenced material: blood. This chain joins TRBV12-3 or TRBV12-4 and TRBJ2-1; 13 bases align to TRBD2. The CDR3 sequence is CASSLRTSGSREQFF. The CDR3 DNA sequence: TGTGCCAGCAGTTTAAGGACTAGCGGGAGCCGTGAGCAGTTCTTC.